This T cell receptor beta chain was obtained from a study of cytomegalovirus exposure and HLA in healthy donors. Study-level points and caveats: It was reportedly the case that the classifier diagnosed cytomegalovirus status with high specificity and sensitivity.

This clone was counted a few times. Antigen unknown. The germline V gene has CDR1 LGHNA and CDR2 YSLEER. The V end was cut by 4 bases, the J end by 10 bases, with 16 bases between. This CDR3 contains 13 residues. PCR used 60 Vbeta primers and 13 Jbeta primers. The repertoire was sequenced with immunoSEQ multiplex PCR; TCRdb's copy has only in-frame clones and lacks some. The sample lists 100,000 to 150,000 clones, 83% occurring once. The genes are TRBV4-3 and TRBJ1-1; D not certain. Sequenced: PBMCs. The source of this sequence is a woman aged 40 to 50 in good health and CMV-seropositive. CDR3 protein: CASSPLTPVPAFF. CDR3 coding DNA: TGCGCCAGCAGCCCACTTACGCCCGTGCCAGCTTTCTTT.